Following are 27 T cell receptor beta chains from one sample sequenced in a study of blood T cells in healthy people across ages. With a J-beta primer mix and a sample-barcoded 5' primer, a second PCR ran 7 to 11 cycles. MiXCR, run by TCRdb on the 5' RACE reads, gives a single entry per CDR3 protein. The sample has 950,000 to 1,200,000 distinct CDR3 sequences, 30% to 40% seen once. Sequenced input: blood. These receptors were collected from a man between 18 and 29 years old in good health.

This clonotype occurred a few times. This chain links TRBV6-5 with TRBJ1-2; D not resolved. Trimming pared 2 bases from V and 0 bases from J, leaving 19 bases between. Germline V lookup: CDR1 MNHEY, CDR2 SVGAGI. CDR3 length equals 18 residues. CDR3 residues: CASSYVSIRTRANYGYTF. CDR3 DNA sequence: TGTGCCAGCAGTTACGTCTCAATTAGGACGCGTGCTAACTATGGCTACACCTTC.

This clonotype has ten or more counts. The chain recombines TRBV29-1 with TRBJ1-1; D gene unclear. Trimming removed 6 bases at V and 3 bases at J, with 8 bases between. This CDR3 contains 11 residues. Germline V gives CDR1 SQVTM, CDR2 ANQGSEA. The CDR3 DNA follows: TGCAGCGTCCAGAGGGACACTGAAGCTTTCTTT. Translating gives CSVQRDTEAFF.

This clonotype was found a few times. The chain carries TRBV7-2 and TRBJ2-5; TRBD2 might be the D (6 bases). The CDR3 covers 14 residues. Germline V gene lookup returns CDR1 SGHTA and CDR2 FQGNSA. Between the trimmed V and J ends, which lost 6 bases and 3 bases, there was a span of 14 bases. CDR3 sequence reads: CASSRSGFEETQYF. The CDR3 nucleotides are TGTGCCAGCAGTCGAAGCGGGTTTGAAGAGACCCAGTACTTC.

About this clonotype itself: Relative to the germline gene, one junction end is altered; a read error may explain this. The chain combines TRBV6-5 with TRBJ1-1; a weak D match, TRBD1 (5 bases). This CDR3 has 14 amino acids. CDR1 is MNHEY and CDR2 is SVGAGI in the germline V gene. The CDR3, as DNA: TGTGCCGGCAGTTACTCGATACAGGCCGGAGAAGCTTTCTTT. Protein product: CAGSYSIQAGEAFF.

This clonotype showed up just a few times. The chain uses TRBV25-1 and TRBJ2-7; weak D call: TRBD2 (5 bases). Per the germline V gene, CDR1 is MGHDK and CDR2 is SYGVNS. The CDR3 consists of 13 residues. Deletions cut 5 bases from V and 4 bases from J, with 12 bases between. CDR3 region: CASSYSGKYEQYF. As DNA, the CDR3 is TGTGCCAGCAGTTACTCGGGGAAATACGAGCAGTACTTC.

This clonotype was counted a few times. This chain uses TRBV10-3 with TRBJ2-3, with D possibly being TRBD2 (6 bases). The CDR3 is made up of 15 amino acids. From germline, CDR1 is ENHRY and CDR2 SYGVKD. With 6 bases removed from V and 4 bases from J, the gap between germline ends came to 17 bases. CDR3 region: CAIRSTRRDPDTQYF. For the CDR3, the DNA is TGTGCCATCAGATCTACTAGGAGGGACCCAGATACGCAGTATTTT.

The chain has TRBV7-8 and TRBJ2-1, with D uncertain. Germline V lookup: CDR1 SGHVS, CDR2 FQNEAQ. This CDR3 has 18 amino acids. V dropped 7 bases and J dropped 0 bases, with 22 bases sitting between them. Here the CDR3 DNA reads TGTGCCAGCACTACCGATGGGGTGTCCTTTGGCTCCTACAATGAGCAGTTCTTC. Protein: CASTTDGVSFGSYNEQFF.

This clonotype occurred a few times. The V gene is TRBV3-1, the J gene TRBJ2-3; D perhaps matches TRBD1 (5 bases). There are 18 residues in the CDR3. V was pared by 4 bases and J by 4 bases, with 24 bases between. The V gene's germline CDR1 is LGHDT and CDR2 YNNKEL (reference sequence). Here the CDR3 DNA reads TGTGCCAGCAGCCCTGGGGCCCACGGGCCCTTGGAGCCAGATACGCAGTATTTT. It is translated as CASSPGAHGPLEPDTQYF.

This clonotype was seen a handful of times. The chain links TRBV20-1 to TRBJ1-2; D not certain. Germline V gene lookup returns CDR1 DFQATT and CDR2 SNEGSKA (reference sequence). V lost 3 bases and J lost 4, with 9 bases in between. The CDR3 is 12 residues long. Here the CDR3 DNA reads TGCAGTGCTAGCGGGGAGGTCTATGGCTACACCTTC. Translated: CSASGEVYGYTF.

This chain uses TRBV6-1 with TRBJ1-6; a possible D gene is TRBD1 (6 bases). CDR3 length: 16 residues. Germline loops: CDR1 MNHNS, CDR2 SASEGT. Trimming took 4 bases from V and 5 from J, leaving 15 bases between them. The CDR3, as DNA: TGTGCCAGCAGTGTTCCCAGGGGCGCAGATAATTCACCCCTCCACTTT. It is translated as CASSVPRGADNSPLHF.

Concerning this clonotype itself: One end of the junction is discordant with germline, which a read error may explain. The chain links TRBV6-2 or TRBV6-3 to TRBJ2-2; D uncertain. Germline CDR1 is MNHEY and CDR2 is SVGEGT. There are 15 residues in the CDR3. Here the CDR3 DNA reads TGTGCCTGCAGTCGAAGACCAAGGGCCTCCGGGGAGCTGTTTTTT. Its protein is CACSRRPRASGELFF.

The chain couples TRBV20-1 to TRBJ1-2; 7 bases fit TRBD1. Germline CDR1 is DFQATT and CDR2 is SNEGSKA (reference sequence). The CDR3 has 13 amino acids. V shed 1 base, J shed 7 bases, and the junction held 6 bases outside the gene matches. Here the CDR3 reads CSARVGTDLGYTF. As DNA, the CDR3 is TGCAGTGCTAGAGTCGGGACAGACCTTGGCTACACCTTC.

This clonotype has a count of ten or more. The gene calls are TRBV7-2 and TRBJ1-2, with TRBD1 matching 7 bases. The CDR3 totals 13 residues. The ends lost 4 bases at V and 8 bases at J; junction bases unmatched: 7. In germline, CDR1 is SGHTA, CDR2 FQGNSA. CDR3 protein: CASSWGQLTGYTF. The CDR3 DNA is TGTGCCAGCAGCTGGGGACAGCTGACAGGCTACACCTTC.

This clonotype was counted a few times. The V call is TRBV12-3 or TRBV12-4, the J call TRBJ2-7; D possibly corresponds to TRBD1 (5 bases). The CDR3 length is 14 residues. The V gene lost 3 bases and the J gene lost 6 bases, with 15 bases spanning the gap. The DNA for the CDR3 is TGTGCCAGCAGTTTTTACCCAGGGAAGGCCGAGCAGTACTTC. The encoded protein is CASSFYPGKAEQYF.

The table lists this clonotype with many counts. V is TRBV4-3 and J is TRBJ2-7, with 7 bases aligning to TRBD1. The CDR3 spans 15 residues. V was pared by 4 bases and J by 0 bases, with 6 bases of the junction left unmatched. Germline CDR1 is LGHNA and CDR2 is YSLEER. The CDR3 loop reads CASSPADRSSYEQYF. CDR3 nucleotides: TGCGCCAGCAGCCCCGCGGACAGGAGCTCCTACGAGCAGTACTTC.

As for this clonotype: This clone may be a read error of a much larger clone one base away. The chain links TRBV13 to TRBJ2-1, with D unresolved. CDR1 and CDR2 from the germline V gene are PRHDT and FYEKMQ (reference sequence). The CDR3 contains 12 residues. CDR3 nucleotide sequence: TGTGCCAGCAGCTTACGAACGACTGAGCGGTTCTTC. It specifies CASSLRTTERFF.

This clonotype was counted only a few times. Here the CDR3 reads CASSRGTGTNEQYF. The CDR3, as DNA: TGTGCCAGCTCTCGGGGGACAGGGACCAACGAGCAGTACTTC. V usage is TRBV7-8 and J usage is TRBJ2-7, with 9 nucleotides matching TRBD1. The V segment lost 8 bases and the J segment 5 bases; nucleotides outside the gene matches: 10. Germline V gene lookup returns CDR1 SGHVS and CDR2 FQNEAQ. The length of the CDR3 is 14 residues.

Here the CDR3 reads CAIQRATGTAYEQYF. Here the CDR3 DNA reads TGTGCCATCCAGAGAGCAACCGGGACAGCCTACGAGCAGTACTTC. This chain joins TRBV10-3 and TRBJ2-7; 7 nucleotides align to TRBD1. Germline V CDR1 and CDR2: ENHRY, SYGVKD. Unmatched junction bases numbered 12, after V lost 8 bases and J lost 2 bases. The length of the CDR3 is 15 residues.

As regards this clonotype: A much larger clonotype is one base distant, so this may be a read error. V usage is TRBV7-2 and J usage is TRBJ2-1; TRBD2 matches at 9 bases. Germline loops: CDR1 SGHTA, CDR2 FQGNSA. The CDR3 runs to 14 residues. V lost 0 bases to trimming and J lost 8 bases; unmatched junction nucleotides: 2. CDR3 sequence reads: CASSLAAGGHEQFF. The CDR3 DNA follows: TGTGCCAGCAGCTTAGCAGCGGGGGGCCATGAGCAGTTCTTC.

This clonotype came up a few times. This sequence joins TRBV12-3 or TRBV12-4 and TRBJ1-6; D is undetermined. The length of the CDR3 is 12 residues. V lost 7 bases and J lost 5, with 6 bases in between. The chain's CDR3 is CASMSDNSPLHF. CDR3 nucleotide sequence: TGTGCCAGCATGTCTGATAATTCACCCCTCCACTTT.

This clonotype was observed a handful of times. The junction departs from germline at one end; a sequencing error may be responsible. The gene calls are TRBV4-2 and TRBJ2-2; no reliable D call. The CDR3 extends over 12 amino acids. CDR1 is LGHNA, CDR2 YNFKEQ, per germline. The CDR3 nucleotides read TGCGCCAGCAGCCAAGCGACCGGGGAGCTGTTTTTT. It specifies CASSQATGELFF.

The gene calls are TRBV4-2 and TRBJ2-1, with D uncertain. Trimming took off 0 bases at V and 0 bases at J, with 9 bases between the two ends. Germline values: CDR1 LGHNA, CDR2 YNFKEQ. The length of the CDR3 is 16 residues. The CDR3 reads CASSQELTPSYNEQFF. The CDR3 bases are TGTGCCAGCAGCCAAGAACTAACGCCCTCCTACAATGAGCAGTTCTTC.

DNA for the CDR3: TGTGCCAGCCACCTTCAATCCGATTGGGGCGCAGAACGGGCAGATACGCAGTATTTT. Protein: CASHLQSDWGAERADTQYF. The chain uses TRBV6-1 and TRBJ2-3; possibly TRBD1 for D (5 bases). The V end was cut by 8 bases, the J end by 4 bases, with 31 bases between. The CDR3 covers 19 residues. In germline, CDR1 is MNHNS, CDR2 SASEGT.

This clonotype came up a few times. The chain has TRBV19 and TRBJ1-2; D might be TRBD1 (5 bases). CDR3 length equals 13 residues. V dropped 0 bases and J dropped 3 bases, with 5 bases sitting between them. Germline V gene data show CDR1 as LNHDA and CDR2 as SQIVND (reference sequence). CDR3 in amino acids: CASSIEGDYGYTF. The CDR3 coding sequence is TGTGCCAGTAGTATAGAGGGGGACTATGGCTACACCTTC.

CDR3 nucleotide sequence: TGTGCCAGCAGTACCGCCAACCAAGAGACCCAGTTCTTC. Protein: CASSTANQETQFF. The V gene is TRBV6-1, the J gene TRBJ2-5; no clear D gene. The J call could be wrong; TRBJ2-1 is a better fit for the DNA end. Germline loops: CDR1 MNHNS, CDR2 SASEGT. The CDR3 sequence is 13 residues long.

This clonotype has only one observation. The J gene is TRBJ1-1, the V gene TRBV13; D is unclear. The CDR3 length is 16 residues. The germline V gene has CDR1 PRHDT and CDR2 FYEKMQ (reference sequence). The V end lost 5 bases, the J end lost 0 bases, and 16 bases lay between the germline ends. CDR3 region: CASSPTVSGMNTEAFF. The DNA of the CDR3 is TGTGCCAGCAGCCCAACCGTCTCGGGGATGAACACTGAAGCTTTCTTT.

This clonotype was detected only a few times. V gene TRBV27 combines with J gene TRBJ1-2, with TRBD1 matching 9 bases. The CDR3 totals 14 residues. CDR1 and CDR2 from the germline V gene are MNHEY and SMNVEV (reference sequence). The ends lost 4 bases at V and 8 bases at J; junction bases unmatched: 8. The CDR3 loop is CASSSPGQGWGYTF. The CDR3 region has the DNA TGTGCCAGCAGTTCCCCGGGACAGGGATGGGGCTACACCTTC.